This T cell receptor beta chain was observed in a study of blood T cells in healthy people across ages. Germline lookup yields CDR1 DFQATT and CDR2 SNEGSKA (reference sequence). V lost 6 bases to trimming and J lost 1 base, with 8 bases between them. CDR3 length: 12 residues. A sample-barcoded 5' primer and a J-beta primer mix were used in a second PCR of about 6 to 11 cycles. TCRdb reprocessed the 5' RACE reads via MiXCR and lists one record per CDR3 protein. Of just under 550,000 distinct CDR3 sequences listed, more than 20% are singletons. In its sample, this clonotype was seen a few times. These data also formed part of another study, on T cells of mothers and their children.

This chain connects TRBV20-1 to TRBJ2-3, with unresolved D. The clonotype comes from a boy between 10 and 17 years old in good health. The sequenced material came from blood. CDR3 sequence: CSAQSGTDTQYF. Written as DNA, the CDR3 is TGCAGTGCCCAGAGCGGCACAGATACGCAGTATTTT.